The 24 T cell receptor beta chains below were found in one sample sequenced in a study of cytomegalovirus exposure and HLA in healthy donors. PCR amplification relied on 60 Vbeta primers (plus 13 Jbeta primers). The method was immunoSEQ multiplex PCR; TCRdb's version includes in-frame clones alone and lacks a portion of them. The sample has approximately 160,000 clones, about three quarters seen once; the top ten hold about 2.9%. Material for sequencing was PBMCs. Receptor source: a woman aged 50 to 60 in good health and CMV-seropositive.

V is TRBV28 and J is TRBJ2-1; 10 bases line up with TRBD2. This CDR3 is built from 16 residues. The germline V gene has CDR1 MDHEN and CDR2 SYDVKM. The J segment lost 6 bases and the V segment lost 5 bases, leaving 10 bases of the junction unmatched. The CDR3 nucleotides read TGTGCCAGCAGTCGTCTAGCGGGAGAGTTGAGCAATGAGCAGTTCTTC. The encoded protein is CASSRLAGELSNEQFF.

This clone has only a few counts. V gene TRBV7-2 combines with J gene TRBJ1-3, with D possibly being TRBD1 (5 bases). From germline, CDR1 is SGHTA and CDR2 FQGNSA. The CDR3 is 16 residues long. Trimming stripped 4 bases from V and 4 bases from J, with 17 bases between. CDR3 in DNA: TGTGCCAGCAGCTCAGGGTCCCCAGAGTCAGGAAACACCATATATTTT. This encodes CASSSGSPESGNTIYF.

The gene calls are TRBV7-9 and TRBJ2-5; D is possibly TRBD1 (7 bases). The CDR3 runs 15 residues. V was shortened by 5 bases and J by 5 bases, with 18 bases between the two germline ends. CDR1 SEHNR and CDR2 FQNEAQ come from the germline V gene (reference sequence). The chain's CDR3 is CASSPGGAGGETQYF. CDR3 DNA sequence: TGTGCCAGCAGCCCTGGAGGGGCAGGGGGGGAGACCCAGTACTTC.

This clone was detected only once. The V gene is TRBV7-9, the J gene TRBJ1-1, with D possibly being TRBD1 (6 bases). This CDR3 is 15 amino acids long. Germline V gives CDR1 SEHNR, CDR2 FQNEAQ (reference sequence). V was shortened by 5 bases and J by 5 bases, with 18 bases between the two germline ends. CDR3 nucleotides: TGTGCCAGCAGCCCTTCTGGGGGGGGCGAGACTGAAGCTTTCTTT. Protein sequence: CASSPSGGGETEAFF.

V gene TRBV5-1 combines with J gene TRBJ2-7, with 10 bases aligning to TRBD1. With V trimmed by 0 bases and J by 4 bases, 7 bases remained unmatched. There are 16 residues in the CDR3. The germline CDR1 and CDR2 sequences are SGHRS and YFSETQ. The CDR3 DNA reads as TGCGCCAGCAGCTTGGGGGTGGACAGGGGGAGGTACGAGCAGTACTTC. Translating gives CASSLGVDRGRYEQYF.

This chain joins TRBV21-1 and TRBJ2-1; TRBD2 reflects the table's D call only, with no check against the DNA. TRBV21-1 is a documented pseudogene. The CDR3 spans 12 residues. The CDR3, as DNA: TGTGCCAGCAACCAACTAGATGATGAGCAGTTCTTC. Amino acids: CASNQLDDEQFF.

This chain uses TRBV30 with TRBJ2-5; D remains ambiguous. V was pared by 2 bases and J by 5 bases, with 6 bases between. In germline, CDR1 is GTSNPN, CDR2 SVGIG (reference sequence). The CDR3 length is 11 residues. The CDR3 bases are TGTGCCTGGAGTAACAAGGAGACCCAGTACTTC. This sequence encodes CAWSNKETQYF.

The rearrangement joins TRBV5-1 to TRBJ1-2; D is uncertain. Germline V gene sequence: CDR1 SGHRS, CDR2 YFSETQ. Trimming took off 0 bases at V and 7 bases at J, with 13 bases between the two ends. CDR3 length: 14 residues. CDR3 region: CASSLDTQAGGYTF. CDR3 nucleotide sequence: TGCGCCAGCAGCTTGGACACGCAGGCGGGTGGCTACACCTTC.

The chain has TRBV2 and TRBJ2-5; the D is unclear. Germline CDR1 and CDR2: SNHLY and FYNNEI. The length of the CDR3 is 11 residues. With 8 bases removed from V and 9 bases from J, the gap between germline ends came to 13 bases. CDR3 protein: CASAASQAQYF. In nucleotides, the CDR3 is TGTGCCAGCGCCGCCAGTCAGGCCCAGTACTTC.

In its sample, this clone was seen a few times. The genes are TRBV5-6 and TRBJ1-5, with 8 bases matching TRBD1. V trimming: 0 bases; J trimming: 6 bases; junction bases outside the gene matches: 8. Germline CDR1 reads SGHDT; CDR2 reads YYEEEE. This CDR3 spans 16 amino acids. CDR3 sequence reads: CASSLVSQGAIQPQHF. In nucleotides, the CDR3 is TGTGCCAGCAGCTTGGTGAGTCAGGGGGCGATTCAGCCCCAGCATTTT.

This sequence joins TRBV18 and TRBJ2-1, with a possible D match to TRBD2 (5 bases). CDR3 size: 16 residues. V lost 0 bases and J lost 3, with 12 bases in between. Germline values: CDR1 KGHSH, CDR2 LQKENI. The CDR3 DNA follows: TGTGCCAGCTCACCACCGTTCCCGGGAATCTACAATGAGCAGTTCTTC. Residues: CASSPPFPGIYNEQFF.

The chain is built from TRBV7-8 and TRBJ2-5, with a possible D match to TRBD2 (6 bases). Germline CDR1 and CDR2: SGHVS and FQNEAQ. Trimming shortened V by 5 bases and J by 3 bases, and 22 bases separated the two germline ends. CDR3 length: 17 amino acids. The CDR3 DNA reads as TGTGCCAGCAGCCCCCAATTTAGCGGTTGGAGGAAAGAGACCCAGTACTTC. This sequence encodes CASSPQFSGWRKETQYF. Full variable domain (remainder filled in from reference TRBV7-8 and TRBJ2-5): GAGVSQSPRYKVAKRGQDVALRCDPISGHVSLFWYQQALGQGPEFLTYFQNEAQLDKSGLPSDRFFAERPEGSVSTLKIQRTQQEDSAVYLCASSPQFSGWRKETQYFGPGTRLLVL.

This clone was seen once. The gene calls are TRBV5-4 and TRBJ2-3; no firm D call. Looked up from germline, CDR1 is SGHNT and CDR2 is YYREEE (reference sequence). The CDR3 has 14 residues. V was shortened by 1 base and J by 2 bases, with 8 bases between the two germline ends. The CDR3 DNA reads as TGTGCCAGCAGCTTGACTTTGTACACAGATACGCAGTATTTT. Residues: CASSLTLYTDTQYF. Drawing the rest from reference TRBV5-4 and TRBJ2-3, the complete variable domain is ETGVTQSPTHLIKTRGQQVTLRCSSQSGHNTVSWYQQALGQGPQFIFQYYREEENGRGNFPPRFSGLQFPNYSSELNVNALELDDSALYLCASSLTLYTDTQYFGPGTRLTVL.

The CDR3 sequence: CASSPPLAGGSDTQYF. Here the CDR3 DNA reads TGCGCCAGCTCTCCACCCCTAGCGGGAGGTTCAGATACGCAGTATTTT. This rearrangement joins TRBV5-1 to TRBJ2-3; 11 bases are shared with TRBD2. The CDR3 contains 16 residues. The V gene end was trimmed by 7 bases and the J gene end by 4 bases; junction bases not matched to a gene: 11. Germline CDR1 and CDR2: SGHRS and YFSETQ. Full variable domain (outside the CDR3, taken from reference TRBV5-1 and TRBJ2-3): KAGVTQTPRYLIKTRGQQVTLSCSPISGHRSVSWYQQTPGQGLQFLFEYFSETQRNKGNFPGRFSGRQFSNSRSEMNVSTLELGDSALYLCASSPPLAGGSDTQYFGPGTRLTVL.

The chain combines TRBV28 with TRBJ1-4; 7 positions agree with TRBD1. Trimming cost V 3 bases and J 8 bases; bases outside gene matches: 6. The CDR3 is made up of 14 amino acids. The germline gives CDR1 MDHEN, CDR2 SYDVKM. The CDR3 reads CASSFRGSREKLFF. The DNA of the CDR3 is TGTGCCAGCAGTTTCAGGGGGTCGAGAGAAAAACTGTTTTTT.

A single count supports this clone. The chain combines TRBV6-1 with TRBJ1-2; D may be TRBD1 (5 bases). CDR3 size: 14 residues. Trimming removed 3 bases from V and 4 bases from J, with 12 bases in between. The germline V gene encodes CDR1 MNHNS and CDR2 SASEGT. The CDR3, as DNA: TGTGCCAGCAGTGATGTAGCAGGGCCCTATGGCTACACCTTC. This codes for CASSDVAGPYGYTF.

This chain uses TRBV15 with TRBJ1-1; 9 positions agree with TRBD1. Germline V gives CDR1 LNHNV, CDR2 YYDKDF (reference sequence). The length of the CDR3 is 15 residues. The V and J ends lost 2 bases and 3 bases, in that order; junction bases with no gene match: 4. CDR3 nucleotides: TGTGCCACCAGCAGAATGGGACAGGGACACACTGAAGCTTTCTTT. This gives the protein CATSRMGQGHTEAFF.

The rearrangement links TRBV30 to TRBJ2-5, with D perhaps TRBD2 (6 bases). This CDR3 is built from 14 residues. Germline assignment: CDR1 GTSNPN and CDR2 SVGIG (reference sequence). V was shortened by 1 base and J by 5 bases, with 14 bases between the two germline ends. CDR3: CAWSAPGTRETQYF. The CDR3 DNA is TGTGCCTGGAGTGCTCCCGGGACTCGGGAGACCCAGTACTTC.

The CDR3 DNA follows: TGTGCCAGCAGGGAGGGACAGACTAATCAGCCCCAGCATTTT. Translating it yields CASREGQTNQPQHF. The chain carries TRBV28 and TRBJ1-5, with 7 positions matching TRBD1. The CDR3 runs to 14 residues. CDR1 is MDHEN and CDR2 is SYDVKM in the germline V gene. V was pared by 6 bases and J by 4 bases, with 6 bases of the junction left unmatched.

The rearrangement uses TRBV5-1 and TRBJ2-1, with a tentative D call TRBD2 (6 bases). CDR3 size: 14 residues. Looked up from germline, CDR1 is SGHRS and CDR2 is YFSETQ. The V and J ends lost 4 bases and 4 bases respectively, with 12 bases between them. The CDR3 loop reads CASSAGLSYNEQFF. The DNA of the CDR3 is TGCGCCAGCAGCGCGGGACTCTCTTACAATGAGCAGTTCTTC.

J is TRBJ1-3 and V is TRBV5-4; D not certain. The germline CDR1 and CDR2 sequences are SGHNT and YYREEE (reference sequence). Trimming stripped 3 bases from V and 3 bases from J, with 13 bases between. This CDR3 is 15 amino acids long. The CDR3 sequence: CASSSRRAGGNTIYF. CDR3 nucleotides: TGTGCCAGCAGCTCGAGGAGGGCCGGTGGAAACACCATATATTTT.

This clone occurred once. The chain uses TRBV6-1 and TRBJ1-6, with D perhaps TRBD1 (5 bases). There are 17 residues in the CDR3. V dropped 4 bases and J dropped 5 bases, with 18 bases sitting between them. Germline CDR1 reads MNHNS; CDR2 reads SASEGT. The CDR3 reads CASSARLSGLDNSPLHF. Here the CDR3 DNA reads TGTGCCAGCAGTGCGCGCCTTTCGGGACTGGATAATTCACCCCTCCACTTT.

V and J are TRBV15 and TRBJ1-3; 9 bases are shared with TRBD1. Germline V gene sequence: CDR1 LNHNV, CDR2 YYDKDF (reference sequence). Germline trimming cut 6 bases from V and 2 bases from J; bases unmatched to any gene: 5. The CDR3 loop spans 15 amino acids. The CDR3 sequence is CATRRQGEAGNTIYF. In nucleotides, the CDR3 is TGTGCCACCAGAAGACAGGGGGAAGCTGGAAACACCATATATTTT.

This chain joins TRBV5-5 and TRBJ2-5, with a weak D call TRBD1 (5 bases). With 4 bases removed from V and 2 bases from J, the gap between germline ends came to 9 bases. The CDR3 loop spans 13 amino acids. Germline CDR1 reads SGHKS; CDR2 reads YYEKEE (reference sequence). The CDR3 protein is CASSLQAQETQYF. CDR3 DNA sequence: TGTGCCAGCAGCCTACAGGCACAAGAGACCCAGTACTTC. Full variable domain (remainder filled in from reference TRBV5-5 and TRBJ2-5): DAGVTQSPTHLIKTRGQQVTLRCSPISGHKSVSWYQQVLGQGPQFIFQYYEKEERGRGNFPDRFSARQFPNYSSELNVNALLLGDSALYLCASSLQAQETQYFGPGTRLLVL.